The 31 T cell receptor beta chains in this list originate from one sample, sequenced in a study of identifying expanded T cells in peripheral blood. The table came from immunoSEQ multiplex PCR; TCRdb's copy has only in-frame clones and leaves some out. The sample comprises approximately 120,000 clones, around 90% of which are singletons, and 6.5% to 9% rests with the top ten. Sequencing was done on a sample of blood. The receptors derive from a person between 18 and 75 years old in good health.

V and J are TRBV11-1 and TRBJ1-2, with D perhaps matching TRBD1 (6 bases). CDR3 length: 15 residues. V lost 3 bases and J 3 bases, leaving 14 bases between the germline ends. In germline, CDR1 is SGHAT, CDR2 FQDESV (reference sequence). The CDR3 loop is CASSLDQGIDYGYTF. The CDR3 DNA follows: TGTGCCAGCAGCTTGGATCAGGGGATCGACTATGGCTACACCTTC.

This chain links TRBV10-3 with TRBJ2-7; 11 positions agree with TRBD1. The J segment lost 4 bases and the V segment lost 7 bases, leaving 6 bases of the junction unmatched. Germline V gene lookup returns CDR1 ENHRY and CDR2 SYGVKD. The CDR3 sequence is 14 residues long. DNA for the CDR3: TGTGCCATCACCCCCGGGACAGGGGGTTACGAGCAGTACTTC. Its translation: CAITPGTGGYEQYF.

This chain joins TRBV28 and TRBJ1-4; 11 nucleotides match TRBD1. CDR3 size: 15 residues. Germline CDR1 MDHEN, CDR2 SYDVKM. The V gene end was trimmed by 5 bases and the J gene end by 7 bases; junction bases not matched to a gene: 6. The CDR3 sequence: CASSAWTGGGEKLFF. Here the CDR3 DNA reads TGTGCCAGCAGTGCCTGGACAGGGGGCGGTGAAAAACTGTTTTTT.

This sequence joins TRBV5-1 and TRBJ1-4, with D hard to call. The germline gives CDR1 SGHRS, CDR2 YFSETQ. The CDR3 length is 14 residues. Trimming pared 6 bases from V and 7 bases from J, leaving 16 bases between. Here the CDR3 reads CASTLTGPGEKLFF. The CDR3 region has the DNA TGCGCCAGCACCTTAACCGGTCCGGGTGAAAAACTGTTTTTT.

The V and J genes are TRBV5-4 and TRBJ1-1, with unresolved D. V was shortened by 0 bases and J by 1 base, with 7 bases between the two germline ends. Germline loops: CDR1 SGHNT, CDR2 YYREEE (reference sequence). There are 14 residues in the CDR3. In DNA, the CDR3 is TGTGCCAGCAGCTTGGACCTCGGGAACACTGAAGCTTTCTTT. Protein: CASSLDLGNTEAFF.

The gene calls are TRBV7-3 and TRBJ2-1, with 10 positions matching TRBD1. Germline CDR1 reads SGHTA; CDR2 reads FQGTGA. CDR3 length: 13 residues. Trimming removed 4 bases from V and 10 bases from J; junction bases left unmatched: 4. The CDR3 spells CASSSDRGREQFF. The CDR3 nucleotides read TGTGCCAGCAGCTCCGACAGGGGGCGGGAGCAGTTCTTC.

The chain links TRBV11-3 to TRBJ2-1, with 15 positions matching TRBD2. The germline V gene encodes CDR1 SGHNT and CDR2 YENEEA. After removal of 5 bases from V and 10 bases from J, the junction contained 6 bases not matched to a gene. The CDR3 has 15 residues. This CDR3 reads CASSPGLAGGGEQFF. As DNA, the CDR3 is TGTGCCAGCAGCCCGGGACTAGCGGGAGGAGGGGAGCAGTTCTTC. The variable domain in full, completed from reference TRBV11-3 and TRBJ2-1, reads EAGVVQSPRYKIIEKKQPVAFWCNPISGHNTLYWYLQNLGQGPELLIRYENEEAVDDSQLPKDRFSAERLKGVDSTLKIQPAELGDSAVYLCASSPGLAGGGEQFFGPGTRLTVL.

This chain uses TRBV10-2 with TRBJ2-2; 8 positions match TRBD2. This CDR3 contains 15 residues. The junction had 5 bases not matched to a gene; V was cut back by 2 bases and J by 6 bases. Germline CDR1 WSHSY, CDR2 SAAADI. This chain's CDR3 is CASSEPGLVSGELFF. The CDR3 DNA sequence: TGCGCCAGCAGTGAGCCGGGACTAGTTTCCGGGGAGCTGTTTTTT.

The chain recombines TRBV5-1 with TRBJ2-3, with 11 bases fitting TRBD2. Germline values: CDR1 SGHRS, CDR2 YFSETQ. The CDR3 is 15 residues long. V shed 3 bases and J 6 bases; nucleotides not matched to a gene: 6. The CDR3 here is CASSSRLAGSDTQYF. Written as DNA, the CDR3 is TGCGCCAGCAGCTCAAGACTAGCGGGATCTGATACGCAGTATTTT.

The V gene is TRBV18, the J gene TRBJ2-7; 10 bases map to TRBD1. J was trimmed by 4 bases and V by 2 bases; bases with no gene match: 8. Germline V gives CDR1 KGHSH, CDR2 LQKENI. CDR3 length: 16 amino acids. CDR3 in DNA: TGTGCCAGCTCACCAAGTAGGACAGGGGGAGGATACGAGCAGTACTTC. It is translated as CASSPSRTGGGYEQYF.

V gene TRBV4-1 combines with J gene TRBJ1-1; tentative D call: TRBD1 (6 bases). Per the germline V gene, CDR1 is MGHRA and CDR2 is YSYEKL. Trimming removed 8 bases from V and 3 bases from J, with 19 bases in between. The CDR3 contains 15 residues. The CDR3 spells CASGASGGLDTEAFF. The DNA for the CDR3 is TGCGCCAGCGGTGCAAGCGGGGGGCTCGACACTGAAGCTTTCTTT.

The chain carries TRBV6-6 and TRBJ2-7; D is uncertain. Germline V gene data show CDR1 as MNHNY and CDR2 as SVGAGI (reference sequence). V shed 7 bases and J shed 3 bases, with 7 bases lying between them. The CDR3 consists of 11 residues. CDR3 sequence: CASNGNYEQYF. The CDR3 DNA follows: TGTGCCAGCAACGGTAACTACGAGCAGTACTTC.

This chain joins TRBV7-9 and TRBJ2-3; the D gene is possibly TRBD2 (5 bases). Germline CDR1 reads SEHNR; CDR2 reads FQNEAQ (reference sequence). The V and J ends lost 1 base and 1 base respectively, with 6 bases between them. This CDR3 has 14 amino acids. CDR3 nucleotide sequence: TGTGCCAGCAGCTTAGGAGCGGGCACAGATACGCAGTATTTT. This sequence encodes CASSLGAGTDTQYF.

This chain's CDR3 is CASVSGTGRSEQFF. The CDR3 DNA reads as TGTGCCAGTGTCTCCGGGACAGGCCGGAGTGAGCAGTTCTTC. The chain joins TRBV7-9 to TRBJ2-1, with TRBD1 matching 8 bases. V shed 9 bases and J 9 bases; nucleotides not matched to a gene: 13. Germline V gives CDR1 SEHNR, CDR2 FQNEAQ (reference sequence). CDR3 length: 14 amino acids.

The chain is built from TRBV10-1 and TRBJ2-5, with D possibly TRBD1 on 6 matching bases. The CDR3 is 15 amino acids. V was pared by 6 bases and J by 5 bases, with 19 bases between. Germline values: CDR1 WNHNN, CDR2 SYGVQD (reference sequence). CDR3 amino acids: CASRGALIRWETQYF. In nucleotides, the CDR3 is TGCGCCAGCAGGGGGGCCTTGATTAGGTGGGAGACCCAGTACTTC.

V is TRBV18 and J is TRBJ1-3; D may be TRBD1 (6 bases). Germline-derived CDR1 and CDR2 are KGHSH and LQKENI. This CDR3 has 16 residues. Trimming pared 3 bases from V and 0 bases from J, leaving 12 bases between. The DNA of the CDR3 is TGTGCCAGCTCACCTCGGGACACGTCCTCTGGAAACACCATATATTTT. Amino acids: CASSPRDTSSGNTIYF.

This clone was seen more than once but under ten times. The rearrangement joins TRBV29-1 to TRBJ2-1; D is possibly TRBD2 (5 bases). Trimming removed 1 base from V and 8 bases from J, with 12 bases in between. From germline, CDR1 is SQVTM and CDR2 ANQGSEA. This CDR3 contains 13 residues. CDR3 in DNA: TGCAGCGTTGAAGCACTAGTCGCCGATGAGCAGTTCTTC. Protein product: CSVEALVADEQFF.

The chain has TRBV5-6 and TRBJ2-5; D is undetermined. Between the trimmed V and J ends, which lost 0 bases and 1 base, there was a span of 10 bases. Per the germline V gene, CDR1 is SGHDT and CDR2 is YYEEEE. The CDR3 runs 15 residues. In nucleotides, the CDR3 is TGTGCCAGCAGCTTGGCGGGCAGTCGCCAAGAGACCCAGTACTTC. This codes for CASSLAGSRQETQYF.

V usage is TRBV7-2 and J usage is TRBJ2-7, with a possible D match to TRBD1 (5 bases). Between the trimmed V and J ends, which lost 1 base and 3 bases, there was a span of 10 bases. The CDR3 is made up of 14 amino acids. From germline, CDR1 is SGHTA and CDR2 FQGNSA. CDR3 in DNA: TGTGCCAGCAGCTTAGGGGGCGCATTCTACGAGCAGTACTTC. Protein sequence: CASSLGGAFYEQYF.

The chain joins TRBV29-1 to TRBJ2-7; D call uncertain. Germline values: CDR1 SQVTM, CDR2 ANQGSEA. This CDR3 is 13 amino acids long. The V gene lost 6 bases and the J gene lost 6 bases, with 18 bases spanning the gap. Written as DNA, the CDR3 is TGCAGCGTGCGACACGCCTCGTTAAGCGAGCAGTACTTC. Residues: CSVRHASLSEQYF.

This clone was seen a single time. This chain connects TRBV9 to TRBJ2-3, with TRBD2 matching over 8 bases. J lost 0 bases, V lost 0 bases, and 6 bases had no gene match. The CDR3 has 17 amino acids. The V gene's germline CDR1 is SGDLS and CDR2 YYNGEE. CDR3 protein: CASSVGLAGASTDTQYF. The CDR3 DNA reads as TGTGCCAGCAGCGTAGGCCTAGCGGGCGCCAGCACAGATACGCAGTATTTT. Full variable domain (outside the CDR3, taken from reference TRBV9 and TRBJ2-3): DSGVTQTPKHLITATGQRVTLRCSPRSGDLSVYWYQQSLDQGLQFLIQYYNGEERAKGNILERFSAQQFPDLHSELNLSSLELGDSALYFCASSVGLAGASTDTQYFGPGTRLTVL.

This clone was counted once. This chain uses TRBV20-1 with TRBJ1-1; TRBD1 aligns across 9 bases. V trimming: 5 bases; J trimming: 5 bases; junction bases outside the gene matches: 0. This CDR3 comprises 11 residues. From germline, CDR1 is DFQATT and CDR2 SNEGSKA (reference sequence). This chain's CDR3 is CSAGTGTEAFF. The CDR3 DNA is TGCAGTGCTGGGACAGGGACTGAAGCTTTCTTT.

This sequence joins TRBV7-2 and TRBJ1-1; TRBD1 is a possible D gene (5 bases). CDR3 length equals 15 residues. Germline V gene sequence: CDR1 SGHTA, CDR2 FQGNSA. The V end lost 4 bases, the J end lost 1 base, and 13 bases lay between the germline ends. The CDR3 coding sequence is TGTGCCAGCAGCTCGCAGGGTTGGAGGAACACTGAAGCTTTCTTT. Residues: CASSSQGWRNTEAFF. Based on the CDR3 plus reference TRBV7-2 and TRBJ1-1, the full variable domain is GAGVSQSPSNKVTEKGKDVELRCDPISGHTALYWYRQSLGQGLEFLIYFQGNSAPDKSGLPSDRFSAERTGGSVSTLTIQRTQQEDSAVYLCASSSQGWRNTEAFFGQGTRLTVV.

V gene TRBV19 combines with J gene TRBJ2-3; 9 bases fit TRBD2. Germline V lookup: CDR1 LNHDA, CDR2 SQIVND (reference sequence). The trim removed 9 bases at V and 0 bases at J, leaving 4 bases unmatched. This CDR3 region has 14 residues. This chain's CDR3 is CASTSGRSTDTQYF. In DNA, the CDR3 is TGTGCCAGCACGAGCGGGAGGAGCACAGATACGCAGTATTTT. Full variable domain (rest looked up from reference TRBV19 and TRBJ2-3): DGGITQSPKYLFRKEGQNVTLSCEQNLNHDAMYWYRQDPGQGLRLIYYSQIVNDFQKGDIAEGYSVSREKKESFPLTVTSAQKNPTAFYLCASTSGRSTDTQYFGPGTRLTVL.

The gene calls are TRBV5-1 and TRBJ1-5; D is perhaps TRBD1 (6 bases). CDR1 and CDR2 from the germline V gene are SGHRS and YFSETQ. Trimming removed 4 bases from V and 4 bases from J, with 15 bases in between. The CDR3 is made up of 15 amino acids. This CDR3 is CASSEEGGRNQPQHF. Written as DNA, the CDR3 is TGCGCCAGCAGCGAGGAGGGGGGGCGGAATCAGCCCCAGCATTTT.

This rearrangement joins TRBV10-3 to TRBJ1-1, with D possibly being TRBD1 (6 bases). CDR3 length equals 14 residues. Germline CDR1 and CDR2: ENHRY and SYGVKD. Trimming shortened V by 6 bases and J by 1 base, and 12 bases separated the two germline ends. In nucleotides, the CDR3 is TGTGCCATCAGCTATGAAGGGGGGAACACTGAAGCTTTCTTT. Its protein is CAISYEGGNTEAFF.

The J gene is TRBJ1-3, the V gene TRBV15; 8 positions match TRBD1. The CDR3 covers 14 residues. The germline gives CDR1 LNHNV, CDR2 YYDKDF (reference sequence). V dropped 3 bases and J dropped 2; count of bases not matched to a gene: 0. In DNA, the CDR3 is TGTGCCACCAGCAGGGACAGGGCTGGAAACACCATATATTTT. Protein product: CATSRDRAGNTIYF.

The CDR3 region is CASSADRASGNTIYF. The CDR3 nucleotides read TGTGCCAGCAGCGCAGACAGGGCCTCTGGAAACACCATATATTTT. This chain links TRBV9 with TRBJ1-3; TRBD1 aligns across 7 bases. CDR1 is SGDLS and CDR2 is YYNGEE in the germline V gene. V lost 3 bases and J lost 0; bases outside the gene matches: 3. CDR3 length: 15 amino acids.

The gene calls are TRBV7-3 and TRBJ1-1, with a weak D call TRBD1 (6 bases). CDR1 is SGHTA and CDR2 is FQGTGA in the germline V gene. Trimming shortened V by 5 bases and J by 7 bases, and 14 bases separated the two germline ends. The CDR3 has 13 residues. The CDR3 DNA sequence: TGTGCCAGCAGCCCAGTGGACAGCCGTGAAGCTTTCTTT. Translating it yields CASSPVDSREAFF.

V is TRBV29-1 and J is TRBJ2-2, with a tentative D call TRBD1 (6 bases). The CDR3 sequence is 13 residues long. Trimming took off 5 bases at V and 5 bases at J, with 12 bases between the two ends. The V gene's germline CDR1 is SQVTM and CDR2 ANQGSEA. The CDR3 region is CSVLTGYTGELFF. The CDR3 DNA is TGCAGCGTTCTGACAGGCTATACCGGGGAGCTGTTTTTT.

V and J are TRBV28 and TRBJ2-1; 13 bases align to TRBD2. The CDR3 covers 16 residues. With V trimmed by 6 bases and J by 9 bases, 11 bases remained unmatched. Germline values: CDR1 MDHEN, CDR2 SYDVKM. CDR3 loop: CASSLSGTSGNFEQFF. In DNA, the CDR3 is TGTGCCAGCAGCCTATCCGGGACTAGCGGGAATTTTGAGCAGTTCTTC. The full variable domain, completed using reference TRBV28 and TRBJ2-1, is DVKVTQSSRYLVKRTGEKVFLECVQDMDHENMFWYRQDPGLGLRLIYFSYDVKMKEKGDIPEGYSVSREKKERFSLILESASTNQTSMYLCASSLSGTSGNFEQFFGPGTRLTVL.